Listed here is a single T cell receptor beta chain. Its matching antigen is unknown. Researchers ran the PCR with 60 Vbeta and 13 Jbeta primers. The repertoire was sequenced with immunoSEQ multiplex PCR; TCRdb's copy has only in-frame clones and lacks some. The sample yields around 180,000 clones, roughly 82% seen once. The CDR3 has 15 amino acids. The data originate from a study of cytomegalovirus exposure and HLA in healthy donors. General study points: Presence/absence analyses treated sequencing depth as roughly uniform across donors. Per a later analysis, under 20,000 TCR beta sequences showed association with HLA alleles at 0.05 false discovery rate.

The receptor's source is a girl aged 2-10 years in good health and CMV-seropositive. The chain links TRBV21-1 to TRBJ1-1; the D segment call TRBD1 is taken from the table without a DNA check. TRBV21-1 is a listed pseudogene. Sequencing was carried out using PBMCs. Here the CDR3 reads CASSKPPEMNTEAFF. The CDR3 DNA reads TGTGCCAGCAGCAAACCCCCAGAAATGAACACTGAAGCTTTCTTT.